The clone carrying this T cell receptor (beta chain) has ten or more counts. TCRdb fed the RACE reads into MiXCR, producing one record per CDR3 protein. The repertoire consists of some 79,000 distinct CDR3 sequences, with about 10% occurring once and the leading ten covering around 5%. As for time point: patch test 2, 6 weeks after DPC sensitization. The treatment denotes: therapeutic diphenylcyclopropenone sensitization with weekly scalp DPC. Alopecia patients, 18 to 70 years old and DPC-suitable, served as donors. Unfractionated whole blood yielded the extracted total RNA. This record comes from a study of human T cells and chemical hapten exposure. Whole-study context: There were weekly diphenylcyclopropenone doses to the scalp for patients throughout the roughly 24-week study. Affected patients, primarily female, had alopecia areata, totalis or universalis.

Looked up from germline, CDR1 is MGHRA and CDR2 is YSYEKL. Trimming took 2 bases from V and 2 from J, leaving 9 bases between them. The length of the CDR3 is 14 residues. This specimen was whole blood, taken in connection with sensitization to the hapten diphenylcyclopropenone (DPC). This chain joins TRBV4-1 and TRBJ2-5; D gene ambiguous. The sequence derives from a woman aged 45-65 years with alopecia areata. Some clones in this sample may be carry-over from other donors' samples. CDR3 amino acids: CASSQKPGQETQYF. The CDR3 bases are TGCGCCAGCAGCCAAAAACCTGGGCAAGAGACCCAGTACTTC.